The 7 T cell receptor beta chains given below trace back to one sample, sequenced in a study of shared T cell receptors in the human thymus. Only in-frame clones appear in the TCRdb table, and some are missing; sequencing was by immunoSEQ multiplex PCR. This table has fewer than 700,000 clones, approximately 90% appearing once. This same sample was also taken into another study, of human thymus T cells.

The sample consisted of thymocytes. The receptors were sampled from a boy less than two years old with a congenital heart defect.

The rearrangement links TRBV30 to TRBJ1-2; no clear D gene. Trimming removed 0 bases at V and 2 bases at J, with 7 bases between. The CDR3 totals 13 residues. Germline CDR1 GTSNPN, CDR2 SVGIG (reference sequence). The CDR3 is CAWSVGRNYGYTF. CDR3 in DNA: TGTGCCTGGAGTGTAGGCAGGAACTATGGCTACACCTTC.

The chain employs TRBV30 and TRBJ2-1; 8 positions match TRBD2. Losses at the gene ends were 1 base for V and 8 bases for J; bases not matched to a gene: 7. This CDR3 is 14 amino acids long. Germline assignment: CDR1 GTSNPN and CDR2 SVGIG (reference sequence). Here the CDR3 DNA reads TGTGCCTGGAGTGGGGGTAGCGGGATGCATGAGCAGTTCTTC. It codes for CAWSGGSGMHEQFF.

CDR3 bases: TGCGCCAGCAGCCCTCCCGGCGGCACTAACTATGGCTACACCTTC. Translating it yields CASSPPGGTNYGYTF. This chain uses TRBV5-1 with TRBJ1-2; D unresolved. The germline CDR1 and CDR2 sequences are SGHRS and YFSETQ. V lost 4 bases and J lost 0, with 13 bases in between. The CDR3 is 15 amino acids.

The J gene is TRBJ2-5, the V gene TRBV5-4, with 8 bases fitting TRBD2. With 0 bases clipped from V and 9 bases from J, the junction kept 19 bases outside the gene matches. This CDR3 has 18 residues. CDR1 and CDR2 from the germline V gene are SGHNT and YYREEE (reference sequence). CDR3 in amino acids: CASSLVSHLAGPRGAQYF. In nucleotides, the CDR3 is TGTGCCAGCAGCTTGGTATCCCACTTAGCGGGACCAAGGGGGGCCCAGTACTTC. The variable domain in full, completed from reference TRBV5-4 and TRBJ2-5, reads ETGVTQSPTHLIKTRGQQVTLRCSSQSGHNTVSWYQQALGQGPQFIFQYYREEENGRGNFPPRFSGLQFPNYSSELNVNALELDDSALYLCASSLVSHLAGPRGAQYFGPGTRLLVL.

The chain employs TRBV7-2 and TRBJ1-2; D is perhaps TRBD1 (6 bases). The V end was cut by 5 bases, the J end by 2 bases, with 15 bases between. CDR1 and CDR2 (germline): SGHTA, FQGNSA. This CDR3 has 15 residues. The CDR3 coding sequence is TGTGCCAGCAGCGTACAAACAGGGTCCAACTATGGCTACACCTTC. It is translated as CASSVQTGSNYGYTF.

This clone was recorded a few times. The chain joins TRBV7-9 to TRBJ1-6; 7 bases agree with TRBD1. The CDR3 loop spans 17 amino acids. CDR1 is SEHNR, CDR2 FQNEAQ, per germline (reference sequence). Losses at the gene ends were 1 base for V and 8 bases for J; bases not matched to a gene: 11. CDR3 sequence reads: CASSLGGRQGGDSPLHF. The CDR3 nucleotides read TGTGCCAGCAGCTTAGGTGGTCGACAGGGTGGTGATTCACCCCTCCACTTT.

V gene TRBV25-1 combines with J gene TRBJ1-1, with 7 bases that match TRBD1. J gave up 6 bases and V 10 bases, and 5 bases lay outside the gene matches. The length of the CDR3 is 11 residues. CDR1 MGHDK and CDR2 SYGVNS come from the germline V gene. DNA for the CDR3: TGTGCCACCAGAAGGGGGCCTGAAGCTTTCTTT. This gives the protein CATRRGPEAFF.